This T cell receptor beta chain is from a study of Ad26.COV2.S vaccination and SARS-CoV-2 variants. As concerns this clone: Its specificity is not known.

Treatment noted: around 19 received Ad26.COV2.S at low or high dose, single or two shots; about 5 received placebo; per-sample allocation not given. Samples were taken on day 63 after the first vaccine or placebo injection. The study's findings and limits: The placebo group had lower spike-specific TCR breadth than the vaccine recipients did. Vaccine and placebo groups showed comparable non-spike TCR breadth.

This table comes from immunoSEQ multiplex PCR, and its TCRdb copy is limited to in-frame clones, with some not included. The data hold about 250,000 clones, with 87% observed a single time. The sequence was obtained from a person aged 18-60 years who received the Ad26.COV2.S COVID-19 vaccine or a placebo. The source material was peripheral blood, sampled in a trial of Ad26.COV2.S vaccine versus placebo.

CDR3 sequence (DNA): TGTGCCAGCAGCGGACGAGGGAGCGAGCAGTACTTC. Protein: CASSGRGSEQYF. V gene TRBV11-3 combines with J gene TRBJ2-7, with D tentatively TRBD2 (5 bases). Trimming pared 5 bases from V and 6 bases from J, leaving 11 bases between. Germline V gives CDR1 SGHNT, CDR2 YENEEA. The CDR3 has 12 residues.